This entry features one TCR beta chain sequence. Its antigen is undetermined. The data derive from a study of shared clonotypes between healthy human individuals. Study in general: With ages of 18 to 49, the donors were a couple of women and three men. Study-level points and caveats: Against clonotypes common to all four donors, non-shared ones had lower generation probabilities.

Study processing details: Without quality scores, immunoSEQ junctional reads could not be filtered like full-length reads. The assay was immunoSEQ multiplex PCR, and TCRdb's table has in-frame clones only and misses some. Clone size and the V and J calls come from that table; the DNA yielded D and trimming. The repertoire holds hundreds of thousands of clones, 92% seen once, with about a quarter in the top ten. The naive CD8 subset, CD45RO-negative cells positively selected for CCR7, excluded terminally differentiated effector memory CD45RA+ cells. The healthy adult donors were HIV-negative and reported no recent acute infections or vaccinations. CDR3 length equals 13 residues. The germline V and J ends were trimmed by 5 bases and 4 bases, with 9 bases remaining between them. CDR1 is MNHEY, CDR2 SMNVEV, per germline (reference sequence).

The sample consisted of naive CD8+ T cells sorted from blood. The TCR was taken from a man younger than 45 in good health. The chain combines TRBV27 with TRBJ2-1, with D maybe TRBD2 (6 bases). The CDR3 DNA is TGTGCCAGCAGTGTAGCGGATTACAATGAGCAGTTCTTC. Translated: CASSVADYNEQFF.